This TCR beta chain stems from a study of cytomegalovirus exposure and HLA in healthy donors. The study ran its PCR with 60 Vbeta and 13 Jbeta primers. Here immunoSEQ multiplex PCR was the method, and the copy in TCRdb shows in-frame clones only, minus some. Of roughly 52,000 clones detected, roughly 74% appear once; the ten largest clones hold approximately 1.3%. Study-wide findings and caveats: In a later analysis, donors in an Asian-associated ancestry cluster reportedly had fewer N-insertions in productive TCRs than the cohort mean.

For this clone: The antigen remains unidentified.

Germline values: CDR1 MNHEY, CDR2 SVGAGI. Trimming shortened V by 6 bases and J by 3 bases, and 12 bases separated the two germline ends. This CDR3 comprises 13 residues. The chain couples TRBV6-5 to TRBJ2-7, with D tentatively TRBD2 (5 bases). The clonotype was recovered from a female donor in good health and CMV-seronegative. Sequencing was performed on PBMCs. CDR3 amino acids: CASRAGVGYEQYF. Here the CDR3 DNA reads TGTGCCAGCAGGGCCGGGGTCGGCTACGAGCAGTACTTC.